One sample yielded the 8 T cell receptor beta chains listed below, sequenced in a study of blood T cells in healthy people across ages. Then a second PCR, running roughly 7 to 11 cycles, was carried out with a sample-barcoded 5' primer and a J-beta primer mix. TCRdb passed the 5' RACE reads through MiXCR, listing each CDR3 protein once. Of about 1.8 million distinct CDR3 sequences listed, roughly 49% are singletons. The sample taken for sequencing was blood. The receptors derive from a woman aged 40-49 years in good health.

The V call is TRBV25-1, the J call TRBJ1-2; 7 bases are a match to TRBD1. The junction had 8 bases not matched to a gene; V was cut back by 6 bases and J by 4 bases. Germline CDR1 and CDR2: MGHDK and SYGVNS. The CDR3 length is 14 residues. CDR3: CASSRQGRTYGYTF. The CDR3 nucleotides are TGTGCCAGCAGCCGACAGGGAAGAACCTATGGCTACACCTTC.

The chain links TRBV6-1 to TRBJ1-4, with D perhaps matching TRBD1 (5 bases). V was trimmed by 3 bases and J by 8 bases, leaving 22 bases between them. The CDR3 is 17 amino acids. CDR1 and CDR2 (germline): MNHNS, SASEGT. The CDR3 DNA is TGTGCCAGCAGTGACCTGAACTCAGGGTCGGGACGGGAAAAACTGTTTTTT. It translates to CASSDLNSGSGREKLFF.

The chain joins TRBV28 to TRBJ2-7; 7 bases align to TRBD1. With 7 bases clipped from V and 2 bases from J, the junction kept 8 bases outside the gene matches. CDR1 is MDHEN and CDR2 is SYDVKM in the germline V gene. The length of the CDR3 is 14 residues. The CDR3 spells CASMPDRAPYEQYF. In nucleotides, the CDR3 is TGTGCCAGCATGCCTGACAGGGCACCCTACGAGCAGTACTTC.

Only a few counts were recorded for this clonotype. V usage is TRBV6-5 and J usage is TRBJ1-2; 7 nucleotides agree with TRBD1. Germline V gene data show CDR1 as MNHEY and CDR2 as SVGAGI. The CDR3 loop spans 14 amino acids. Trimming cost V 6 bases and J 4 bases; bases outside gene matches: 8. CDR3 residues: CASRRAGGPYGYTF. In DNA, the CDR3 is TGTGCCAGCAGGAGGGCAGGGGGGCCCTATGGCTACACCTTC.

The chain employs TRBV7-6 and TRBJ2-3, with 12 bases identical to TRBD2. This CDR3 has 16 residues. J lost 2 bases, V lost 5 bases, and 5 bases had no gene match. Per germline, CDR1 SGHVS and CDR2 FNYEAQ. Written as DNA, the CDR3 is TGTGCCAGCAGCCCCGGACTAGCGGGGACCACAGATACGCAGTATTTT. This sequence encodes CASSPGLAGTTDTQYF.

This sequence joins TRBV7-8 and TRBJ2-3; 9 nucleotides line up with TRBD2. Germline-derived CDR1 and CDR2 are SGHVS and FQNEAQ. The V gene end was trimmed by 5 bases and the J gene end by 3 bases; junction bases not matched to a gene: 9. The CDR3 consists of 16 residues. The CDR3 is CASSDQTGLATDTQYF. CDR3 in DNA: TGTGCCAGCAGCGATCAAACGGGACTAGCAACAGATACGCAGTATTTT.

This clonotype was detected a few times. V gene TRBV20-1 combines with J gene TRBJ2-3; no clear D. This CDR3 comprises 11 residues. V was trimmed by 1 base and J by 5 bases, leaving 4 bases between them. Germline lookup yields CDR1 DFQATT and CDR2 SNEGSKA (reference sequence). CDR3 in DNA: TGCAGTGCTAGAGCGCTAGATACGCAGTATTTT. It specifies CSARALDTQYF.

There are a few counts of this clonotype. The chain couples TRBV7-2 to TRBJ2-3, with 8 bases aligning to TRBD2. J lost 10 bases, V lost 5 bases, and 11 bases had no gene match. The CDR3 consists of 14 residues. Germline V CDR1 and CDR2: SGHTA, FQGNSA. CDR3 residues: CASSLWTSSEAQYF. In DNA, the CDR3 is TGTGCCAGCAGCCTATGGACTAGCTCGGAGGCGCAGTATTTT. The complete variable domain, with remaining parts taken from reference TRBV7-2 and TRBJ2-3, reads GAGVSQSPSNKVTEKGKDVELRCDPISGHTALYWYRQSLGQGLEFLIYFQGNSAPDKSGLPSDRFSAERTGGSVSTLTIQRTQQEDSAVYLCASSLWTSSEAQYFGPGTRLTVL.